Detailed here is one T cell receptor (beta chain). The specificity of this receptor is unknown. No much larger clone is present one base from it, and per-base qualities are unavailable. The immunoSEQ Assay, a bias-controlled multiplex PCR, was used to amplify TCRbeta CDR3 regions from genomic DNA. As for how the authors treated the data: Within the assay, amplification of reference gene primers was used to estimate how many nucleated cells each sample contained. To quantify the absolute abundance of each unique TCRbeta CDR3 rearrangement, sequence reads were collapsed and filtered. For each sample, productive Simpson clonality was calculated as the square root of Simpson's diversity index over productive rearrangements. As stored in TCRdb, this immuneACCESS dataset retains in-frame rearrangements with V and J assigned. A fraction of the clones does not appear; measured against another copy, unresolved V genes explain less than half of the discrepancy, and the remainder lacks a known reason. V, J and clone size derive from that table, while D and trimming were established from the DNA sequence. The sample includes some 300,000 clones, with more than 80% observed a single time. The ten largest clonotypes hold over 5% of the sample.

In Seattle, one collaborating source enrolled patients while the infection was active and tracked those patients longitudinally over the course of disease. Collaborating institutions collected whole blood in K2EDTA tubes following their own protocols. For TCRbeta analysis, collaborators shipped samples as frozen whole blood, isolated PBMCs, or DNA extracted from either of those sample types. The sample originates from a study of blood T cell repertoires in COVID-19 (dated by TCRdb to the early 2020s). Broadly, across the study: Collaborator samples came from the United States, Italy and Spain and covered acute and convalescent phases of COVID-19. The material from the prospective study consisted of cDNA or gDNA derived from T cells, B-cell-depleted T cells, or PBMCs. The dataset comprised deeply sampled blood TCRbeta repertoires from subjects exposed to, actively infected with, or recovered from COVID-19. The repertoires were released in a freely available public database meant as a resource for research on the immune response to SARS-CoV-2. Samples came from the ongoing ImmuneRACE study (first 160 participants) plus 1,254 subjects from 6 global collaborators. Sample metadata almost always included a de-identified subject ID, COVID-19 status, age in years and sex. Where HLA class I and class II types were available, the types were taken from metadata supplied by the sample provider, not from assay-based typing. Study-level results and caveats: The amount of clinical and demographic metadata varied by source and participant and was provided uncurated.

The source is a woman aged 50 to 60 with COVID-19, enrolled during active disease. Sequenced material: peripheral blood.

The CDR3 protein is CASVAGGYQETQYF. The bases read TGCGCCAGTGTAGCGGGAGGGTACCAAGAGACCCAGTACTTC. The chain uses TRBV10-2 and TRBJ2-5, with 11 middle bases fitting TRBD2. The CDR3 runs 14 residues from the cysteine to the phenylalanine. CDR3 DNA only is kept here, 42 bases in frame from base 1. CDR1 WSHSY and CDR2 SAAADI were looked up in the germline V gene. V and J are trimmed by 9 bases and 0 bases, and the gene matches miss 3 bases of the junction.